The 24 T cell receptor beta chains below were found in one sample sequenced in a study of OX40 agonist ivuxolimab in advanced cancers. Repertoires were generated with immunoSEQ multiplex PCR, while TCRdb's copy carries only in-frame clones and drops some. The data show tens of thousands of clones, about 94% seen once. Sequenced material: CD4+ or CD8+ T cells sorted from blood, taken in a trial of the OX40 agonist ivuxolimab. The receptors come from an adult with an advanced solid tumor such as melanoma, head and neck, liver or kidney cancer.

The chain links TRBV5-5 to TRBJ1-5; D gene unclear. There are 15 residues in the CDR3. Trimming took 0 bases from V and 0 from J, leaving 7 bases between them. Per the germline V gene, CDR1 is SGHKS and CDR2 is YYEKEE (reference sequence). The CDR3 region has the DNA TGTGCCAGCAGCTTGGGCAGCGTTAGCAATCAGCCCCAGCATTTT. Amino acids: CASSLGSVSNQPQHF. Together with reference TRBV5-5 and TRBJ1-5, the CDR3 gives the full variable domain: DAGVTQSPTHLIKTRGQQVTLRCSPISGHKSVSWYQQVLGQGPQFIFQYYEKEERGRGNFPDRFSARQFPNYSSELNVNALLLGDSALYLCASSLGSVSNQPQHFGDGTRLSIL.

V gene TRBV7-8 combines with J gene TRBJ1-1; D might be TRBD1 (5 bases). Trimming cost V 1 base and J 3 bases, with 12 bases left between them. The CDR3 runs to 15 residues. Germline V gene lookup returns CDR1 SGHVS and CDR2 FQNEAQ. The CDR3 coding sequence is TGTGCCAGCAGCTTAGAGAGGGACTTACACACTGAAGCTTTCTTT. It codes for CASSLERDLHTEAFF.

The CDR3, as DNA: TGTGCCAGCAGCCAGGATGTCGGGACTAGCCATGAGCAGTTCTTC. The encoded protein is CASSQDVGTSHEQFF. V is TRBV6-4 and J is TRBJ2-1; 9 bases are a match to TRBD2. Germline CDR1 and CDR2: MRHNA and SNTAGT. V lost 6 bases, J lost 8 bases, and 11 bases stayed unmatched. The CDR3 has 15 residues.

This rearrangement joins TRBV28 to TRBJ2-7; D gene uncertain. This CDR3 has 13 amino acids. V shed 5 bases and J shed 2 bases, with 10 bases lying between them. Germline V gene lookup returns CDR1 MDHEN and CDR2 SYDVKM. Here the CDR3 DNA reads TGTGCCAGCAGTCCGGCAAGCCCCTACGAGCAGTACTTC. Translated: CASSPASPYEQYF.

V and J are TRBV4-1 and TRBJ1-1; D is perhaps TRBD1 (5 bases). CDR3 length: 14 amino acids. V was shortened by 4 bases and J by 1 base, with 10 bases between the two germline ends. In germline, CDR1 is MGHRA, CDR2 YSYEKL. Written as DNA, the CDR3 is TGCGCCAGCAGCCTATTAACAGGGAACACTGAAGCTTTCTTT. Translating it yields CASSLLTGNTEAFF.

V is TRBV5-6 and J is TRBJ2-2; D gene unclear. The germline gives CDR1 SGHDT, CDR2 YYEEEE. V lost 4 bases and J 0 bases, leaving 13 bases between the germline ends. The CDR3 consists of 16 residues. CDR3 DNA sequence: TGTGCCAGCAGCCCAAACAGATTCGCGAACACCGGGGAGCTGTTTTTT. This gives the protein CASSPNRFANTGELFF.

This chain joins TRBV5-4 and TRBJ2-7, with TRBD1 matching over 9 bases. In germline, CDR1 is SGHNT, CDR2 YYREEE (reference sequence). The CDR3 contains 14 residues. J gave up 6 bases and V 4 bases, and 8 bases lay outside the gene matches. CDR3 sequence reads: CASSHTGQGSEQYF. Here the CDR3 DNA reads TGTGCCAGCAGCCACACGGGACAGGGCAGCGAGCAGTACTTC.

This chain joins TRBV27 and TRBJ2-1, with 10 bases aligning to TRBD2. The trim removed 3 bases at V and 4 bases at J, leaving 3 bases unmatched. Germline V gene sequence: CDR1 MNHEY, CDR2 SMNVEV (reference sequence). The CDR3 length is 15 residues. The CDR3 nucleotides are TGTGCCAGCAGTTTTGCTAGCGGGAGTTACAATGAGCAGTTCTTC. This codes for CASSFASGSYNEQFF.

The chain couples TRBV7-3 to TRBJ1-1; D gene uncertain. The CDR3 has 13 amino acids. V dropped 2 bases and J dropped 1 base, with 5 bases sitting between them. Germline CDR1 SGHTA, CDR2 FQGTGA. CDR3 amino acids: CASSLGENTEAFF. The CDR3 DNA is TGTGCCAGCAGCTTAGGTGAGAACACTGAAGCTTTCTTT.

The chain has TRBV12-5 and TRBJ2-7, with D possibly matching TRBD2 (5 bases). Deletions cut 1 base from V and 2 bases from J, with 15 bases between. The CDR3 totals 16 residues. Per the germline V gene, CDR1 is LGHNT and CDR2 is FRNRAP. CDR3 amino acids: CASGLGTGLLTYEQYF. The CDR3, as DNA: TGTGCTAGTGGTTTGGGGACGGGGTTATTAACCTACGAGCAGTACTTC.

The V gene is TRBV28, the J gene TRBJ1-1, with TRBD1 matching over 8 bases. CDR3 length: 13 amino acids. J was trimmed by 7 bases and V by 6 bases; bases with no gene match: 7. Germline V gene sequence: CDR1 MDHEN, CDR2 SYDVKM. In DNA, the CDR3 is TGTGCCAGCAGGCTCGGACAGGGTGGTGAAGCTTTCTTT. This sequence encodes CASRLGQGGEAFF. Using reference TRBV28 and TRBJ1-1 for the parts outside the CDR3, the full variable domain is DVKVTQSSRYLVKRTGEKVFLECVQDMDHENMFWYRQDPGLGLRLIYFSYDVKMKEKGDIPEGYSVSREKKERFSLILESASTNQTSMYLCASRLGQGGEAFFGQGTRLTVV.

The chain is built from TRBV27 and TRBJ1-4, with D possibly TRBD1 on 6 matching bases. The germline gives CDR1 MNHEY, CDR2 SMNVEV (reference sequence). Trimming shortened V by 6 bases and J by 8 bases, and 10 bases separated the two germline ends. This CDR3 comprises 12 residues. In DNA, the CDR3 is TGTGCCAGCAGGACTACAGGGGAAAAACTGTTTTTT. This translates into CASRTTGEKLFF.

V gene TRBV7-6 combines with J gene TRBJ2-3; D is tentatively TRBD1 or TRBD2 (5 bases each). The germline V gene has CDR1 SGHVS and CDR2 FNYEAQ. Trimming shortened V by 2 bases and J by 0 bases, and 9 bases separated the two germline ends. This CDR3 contains 15 residues. The CDR3: CASSLRDESTDTQYF. The CDR3 DNA reads TGTGCCAGCAGCTTAAGGGACGAGAGCACAGATACGCAGTATTTT.

V and J are TRBV5-1 and TRBJ1-1, with D possibly matching TRBD1 (5 bases). The V gene's germline CDR1 is SGHRS and CDR2 YFSETQ. V gave up 0 bases and J gave up 1 base, with 7 bases separating them. CDR3 length equals 14 residues. CDR3 protein: CASSLAGTNTEAFF. In DNA form, the CDR3 reads TGCGCCAGCAGCTTGGCCGGGACGAACACTGAAGCTTTCTTT. The variable domain in full, completed from reference TRBV5-1 and TRBJ1-1, reads KAGVTQTPRYLIKTRGQQVTLSCSPISGHRSVSWYQQTPGQGLQFLFEYFSETQRNKGNFPGRFSGRQFSNSRSEMNVSTLELGDSALYLCASSLAGTNTEAFFGQGTRLTVV.

J is TRBJ1-1 and V is TRBV19; a possible D gene is TRBD1 (6 bases). CDR1 and CDR2 (germline): LNHDA, SQIVND (reference sequence). This CDR3 has 15 amino acids. V gave up 7 bases and J gave up 2 bases, with 17 bases separating them. CDR3 protein: CASTLRDRKNTEAFF. The CDR3 DNA sequence: TGTGCCAGTACACTTCGTGACAGGAAAAACACTGAAGCTTTCTTT.

The rearrangement links TRBV5-4 to TRBJ2-2; no firm D call. Germline assignment: CDR1 SGHNT and CDR2 YYREEE (reference sequence). This CDR3 has 11 residues. V lost 3 bases and J lost 5, with 2 bases in between. CDR3 sequence (DNA): TGTGCCAGCAGCTATACCGGGGAGCTGTTTTTT. Translation: CASSYTGELFF. Variable domain in full (rest from reference TRBV5-4 and TRBJ2-2): ETGVTQSPTHLIKTRGQQVTLRCSSQSGHNTVSWYQQALGQGPQFIFQYYREEENGRGNFPPRFSGLQFPNYSSELNVNALELDDSALYLCASSYTGELFFGEGSRLTVL.

This chain joins TRBV28 and TRBJ2-5; TRBD2 is a possible D gene (5 bases). Trimming left V 4 bases short and J 11 bases short, with 17 bases between. There are 13 residues in the CDR3. Looked up from germline, CDR1 is MDHEN and CDR2 is SYDVKM. CDR3 DNA: TGTGCCAGCAGTTCACGGAGGACGGCGGCACAGTACTTC. Amino acid sequence: CASSSRRTAAQYF.

The gene calls are TRBV9 and TRBJ2-7; D is undetermined. Germline V lookup: CDR1 SGDLS, CDR2 YYNGEE. Trimming removed 3 bases from V and 0 bases from J, with 13 bases in between. This CDR3 comprises 15 residues. CDR3 in DNA: TGTGCCAGCAGCGAGGAGACTGGGTCCTCCTACGAGCAGTACTTC. Protein: CASSEETGSSYEQYF.

This chain links TRBV7-8 with TRBJ1-1; D is uncertain. The CDR3 contains 14 residues. CDR1 and CDR2 from the germline V gene are SGHVS and FQNEAQ. With 2 bases removed from V and 0 bases from J, the gap between germline ends came to 7 bases. The CDR3 here is CASSLLSLNTEAFF. CDR3 nucleotide sequence: TGTGCCAGCAGCTTACTCTCATTGAACACTGAAGCTTTCTTT.

The CDR3, as DNA: TGTGCCAGCAGCTTAGGGACACAGGGGTTTGCTGGGGCCAACGTCCTGACTTTC. Translating it yields CASSLGTQGFAGANVLTF. This rearrangement joins TRBV7-9 to TRBJ2-6, with 7 bases identical to TRBD1. Germline V CDR1 and CDR2: SEHNR, FQNEAQ (reference sequence). The CDR3 is made up of 18 amino acids. Losses at the gene ends were 1 base for V and 2 bases for J; bases not matched to a gene: 8.

The chain uses TRBV19 and TRBJ2-7; D not resolved. Germline V gene data show CDR1 as LNHDA and CDR2 as SQIVND (reference sequence). Trimming took off 6 bases at V and 6 bases at J, with 15 bases between the two ends. The CDR3 consists of 13 residues. CDR3 sequence reads: CASSPPGLSEQYF. The DNA of the CDR3 is TGTGCCAGTAGCCCTCCAGGCTTGTCCGAGCAGTACTTC.

V and J are TRBV7-3 and TRBJ1-4; no clear D. The germline gives CDR1 SGHTA, CDR2 FQGTGA. The V and J ends lost 5 bases and 8 bases respectively, with 12 bases between them. The CDR3 covers 13 residues. CDR3 amino acids: CASSPYLGEKLFF. The CDR3 DNA reads TGTGCCAGCAGCCCATACCTCGGGGAAAAACTGTTTTTT.

The rearrangement uses TRBV28 and TRBJ2-7, with a tentative D call TRBD1 (6 bases). This CDR3 spans 20 amino acids. Germline V gives CDR1 MDHEN, CDR2 SYDVKM. V lost 5 bases and J 0 bases, leaving 29 bases between the germline ends. CDR3 sequence reads: CASSPGVGQTTFKTSYEQYF. CDR3 coding DNA: TGTGCCAGCAGTCCTGGCGTTGGACAGACTACCTTTAAGACCTCCTACGAGCAGTACTTC.

The chain uses TRBV7-8 and TRBJ1-5; D gene unclear. V lost 2 bases, J lost 0 bases, and 8 bases lay in between. From germline, CDR1 is SGHVS and CDR2 FQNEAQ. The CDR3 spans 15 residues. This CDR3 is CASSLQENSNQPQHF. As DNA, the CDR3 is TGTGCCAGCAGCTTACAGGAAAATAGCAATCAGCCCCAGCATTTT.